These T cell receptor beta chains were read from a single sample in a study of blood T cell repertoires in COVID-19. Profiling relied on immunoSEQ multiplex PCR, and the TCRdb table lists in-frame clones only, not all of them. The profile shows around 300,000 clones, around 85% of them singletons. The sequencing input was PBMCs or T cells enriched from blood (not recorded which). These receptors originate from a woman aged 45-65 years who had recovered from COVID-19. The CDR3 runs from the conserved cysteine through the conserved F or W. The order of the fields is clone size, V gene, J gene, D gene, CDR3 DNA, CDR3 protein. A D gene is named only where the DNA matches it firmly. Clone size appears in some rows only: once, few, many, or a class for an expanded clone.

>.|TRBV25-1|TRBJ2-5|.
TGTGCCAGCAGTGAATTTCGGGGAGGCACGGGGGAGACCCAGTACTTC
CASSEFRGGTGETQYF
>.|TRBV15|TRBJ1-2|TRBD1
TGTGCCACCAGCAGTGGACAGGGGCCGGGGGGCTACACCTTC
CATSSGQGPGGYTF
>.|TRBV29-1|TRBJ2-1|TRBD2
TGCAGCGTTGAAGAGCGGGGGGCGGGACTAGCGGGCGGTTACAATGAGCAGTTCTTC
CSVEERGAGLAGGYNEQFF
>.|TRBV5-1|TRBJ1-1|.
TGCGCCAGCAGCCCCCCCAGGCTGAACACTGAAGCTTTCTTT
CASSPPRLNTEAFF
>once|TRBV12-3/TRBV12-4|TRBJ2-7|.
TGTGCCAGCAGTCCAGGTTCTTACGAGCAGTACTTC
CASSPGSYEQYF
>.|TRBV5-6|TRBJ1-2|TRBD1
TGTGCCAGCAGCTTGTTAGGGACAGGCGGTTGGGGCTACACCTTC
CASSLLGTGGWGYTF
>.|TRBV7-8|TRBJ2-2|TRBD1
TGTGCCAGCAGCTTCCCGACAGGGACCGGGGAGCTGTTTTTT
CASSFPTGTGELFF
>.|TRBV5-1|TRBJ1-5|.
TGCGCCAGCAGCTTGGATCACAATCAGCCCCAGCATTTT
CASSLDHNQPQHF
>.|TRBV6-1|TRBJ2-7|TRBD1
TGTGCCAGCAGTGAAGGACAGGGTGGATTCCACGAGCAGTACTTC
CASSEGQGGFHEQYF
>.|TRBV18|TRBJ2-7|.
TGTGCCAGCTCAATACAGGACTCCTACGAGCAGTACTTC
CASSIQDSYEQYF
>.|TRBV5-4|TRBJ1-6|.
TGTGCCAGCAGCTTGGGTTTAAATTCACCCCTCCACTTT
CASSLGLNSPLHF
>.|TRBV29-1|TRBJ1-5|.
TGCAGCGTTGGGGGAGGTGATCAGCCCCAGCATTTT
CSVGGGDQPQHF
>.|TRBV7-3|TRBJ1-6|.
TGTGCCAGCAGCTTAAGGAGTAATTCACCCCTCCACTTT
CASSLRSNSPLHF
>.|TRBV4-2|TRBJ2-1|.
TGTGCCAGCAGCCAACCGGGTCGTCACAATGAGCAGTTCTTC
CASSQPGRHNEQFF
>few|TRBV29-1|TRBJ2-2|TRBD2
TGCAGCTTCGGGACTAGCGGCGGGGAGCTGTTTTTT
CSFGTSGGELFF
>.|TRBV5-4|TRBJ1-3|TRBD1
TGTGCCAGCAGCCCAGGGGGCGCGATTGGAAACACCATATATTTT
CASSPGGAIGNTIYF
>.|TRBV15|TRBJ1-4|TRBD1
TGTGCCACCAGCAGAGCCTATCCCGGGACAGGGGAGGAAAAACTGTTTTTT
CATSRAYPGTGEEKLFF
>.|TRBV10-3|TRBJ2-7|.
TGTGCCATCAGTTCGGACACCCCCTCCTACGAGCAGTACTTC
CAISSDTPSYEQYF
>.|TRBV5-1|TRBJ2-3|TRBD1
TGCGCCAGCAGAAAACGACAGGGTTCGGCAGATACGCAGTATTTT
CASRKRQGSADTQYF
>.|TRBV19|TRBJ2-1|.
TGTGCCAGTAGTAGGAGGAATGAGCAGTTCTTC
CASSRRNEQFF
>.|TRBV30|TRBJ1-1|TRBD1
TGTGCCTGGAGTCGGGGGACAGGGGAAACTGAAGCTTTCTTT
CAWSRGTGETEAFF
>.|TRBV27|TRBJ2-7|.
TGTGCCAGCAGTTTCGGGATCCTCTACGAGCAGTACTTC
CASSFGILYEQYF
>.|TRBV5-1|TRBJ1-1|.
TGCGCCAGCAGCTTGGATGGGGGGATTAAAGCTTTCTTT
CASSLDGGIKAFF
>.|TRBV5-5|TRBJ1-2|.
TGTGCCAGCAGCTTTCGGGAATACTATGGCTACACCTTC
CASSFREYYGYTF
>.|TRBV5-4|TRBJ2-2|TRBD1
TGTGCCAGCAGGTGGACAGGCCGAGACACCGGGGAGCTGTTTTTT
CASRWTGRDTGELFF
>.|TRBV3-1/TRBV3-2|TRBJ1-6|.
TGTGCCAGCAGCCAACCCCCGGGTTCCGGGAATTCACCCCTCCACTTT
CASSQPPGSGNSPLHF
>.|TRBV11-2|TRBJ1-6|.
TGTGCCAGCGGCTCCGGGGTAGCACCCCTCCACTTT
CASGSGVAPLHF
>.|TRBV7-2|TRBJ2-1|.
TGTGCCAGCAGCCGCCGTTCAGCGCTTAGCTCCTACAATGAGCAGTTCTTC
CASSRRSALSSYNEQFF
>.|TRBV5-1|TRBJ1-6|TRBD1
TGCGCCAGCAGCTTGGGGGACAGGGATTCACCCCTCCACTTT
CASSLGDRDSPLHF
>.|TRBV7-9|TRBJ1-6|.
TGTGCCAGCAGCTTCCGGGGCAGGGGTCCTTCACCCCTCCACTTT
CASSFRGRGPSPLHF
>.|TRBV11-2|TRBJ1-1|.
TGTGCCAGCAGCATTCAGGGGATCCGGACTGAAGCTTTCTTT
CASSIQGIRTEAFF
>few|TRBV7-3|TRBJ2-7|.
TGTGCCAGCAGCTTGACAGGGAGGAACGAGCAGTACTTC
CASSLTGRNEQYF